The clone carrying this T cell receptor beta chain was counted a few times. This sample is part of a study of T-cell memory formation after mild COVID-19. Across the study: Clusters were largely donor specific.

Germline lookup yields CDR1 SGHRS and CDR2 YFSETQ. The length of the CDR3 is 16 residues. V dropped 1 base and J dropped 2 bases, with 13 bases sitting between them. 5'RACE primed from the constant segment yielded TCR alpha and TCR beta cDNA libraries bearing sample barcodes and UMIs. MiXCR was run by TCRdb on the 5' RACE reads, yielding one entry per CDR3 protein. This table holds approximately 150,000 distinct CDR3 sequences, roughly 6.2% found once. The chain links TRBV5-1 to TRBJ2-1, with D unclear. The origin of this receptor is an adult woman who had mild COVID-19 (a few samples of this study predate the infection). Cell type and time point are not known. The specimen was PBMCs or a T cell subset sorted from them (not recorded which). This CDR3 is CASSLLTGSAYNEQFF. The DNA of the CDR3 is TGCGCCAGCAGCTTGCTCACCGGGTCTGCCTACAATGAGCAGTTCTTC.